Shown below are 27 T cell receptor beta chains from a single sample sequenced in a study of blood T cell repertoires in COVID-19. Clones were sequenced by immunoSEQ multiplex PCR, and TCRdb holds only the in-frame ones, with some missing. The data show around 190,000 clones, under 85% seen once. The source material was peripheral blood. The receptor source for this set is a woman aged 70 to 79 with COVID-19, enrolled during active disease.

V is TRBV28 and J is TRBJ2-7, with 7 bases lining up with TRBD1. The V gene end was trimmed by 4 bases and the J gene end by 0 bases; junction bases not matched to a gene: 3. Germline CDR1 reads MDHEN; CDR2 reads SYDVKM. This CDR3 is built from 14 residues. CDR3 sequence (DNA): TGTGCCAGCAGTTCCGGGACAGCCTCCTACGAGCAGTACTTC. It is translated as CASSSGTASYEQYF. Full variable domain (rest looked up from reference TRBV28 and TRBJ2-7): DVKVTQSSRYLVKRTGEKVFLECVQDMDHENMFWYRQDPGLGLRLIYFSYDVKMKEKGDIPEGYSVSREKKERFSLILESASTNQTSMYLCASSSGTASYEQYFGPGTRLTVT.

The chain combines TRBV27 with TRBJ2-2, with 13 positions matching TRBD2. V shed 4 bases, J shed 5 bases, and the junction held 1 base outside the gene matches. Germline V lookup: CDR1 MNHEY, CDR2 SMNVEV (reference sequence). This CDR3 spans 15 amino acids. For the CDR3, the DNA is TGTGCCAGCAGTTCGACTAGCGGGAGGACCGGGGAGCTGTTTTTT. It yields the protein CASSSTSGRTGELFF.

This clone was seen only a few times. V gene TRBV2 combines with J gene TRBJ2-1, with 10 positions matching TRBD2. The junction had 5 bases not matched to a gene; V was cut back by 5 bases and J by 7 bases. The CDR3 is 14 residues long. Germline assignment: CDR1 SNHLY and CDR2 FYNNEI. CDR3 bases: TGTGCCAGCAGTTATAGCGGGAGGCTTAATGAGCAGTTCTTC. It translates to CASSYSGRLNEQFF.

V gene TRBV27 combines with J gene TRBJ2-3; no clear D gene. The germline V and J ends were trimmed by 6 bases and 1 base, with 14 bases remaining between them. Per the germline V gene, CDR1 is MNHEY and CDR2 is SMNVEV (reference sequence). The CDR3 is made up of 15 amino acids. The CDR3 nucleotides read TGTGCCAGCAGCCTCCTCTTACGGGGCACAGATACGCAGTATTTT. Translation gives CASSLLLRGTDTQYF.

This clone was counted a single time. The chain is built from TRBV5-1 and TRBJ2-1, with D maybe TRBD2 (5 bases). CDR1 and CDR2 from the germline V gene are SGHRS and YFSETQ. The CDR3 extends over 16 amino acids. Trimming pared 4 bases from V and 2 bases from J, leaving 16 bases between. CDR3 coding DNA: TGCGCCAGCAGCACGGACTTGGCAGGAACCTACAATGAGCAGTTCTTC. Amino acids: CASSTDLAGTYNEQFF.

The V and J genes are TRBV29-1 and TRBJ2-2; 8 nucleotides align to TRBD2. The length of the CDR3 is 15 residues. The germline V gene encodes CDR1 SQVTM and CDR2 ANQGSEA. The ends lost 3 bases at V and 7 bases at J; junction bases unmatched: 10. The CDR3 here is CSVDFGTRSNGELFF. The CDR3 DNA follows: TGCAGCGTTGATTTCGGGACTAGAAGCAACGGGGAGCTGTTTTTT.

This clone was observed a single time. This chain joins TRBV5-1 and TRBJ2-5, with D maybe TRBD2 (5 bases). Germline V CDR1 and CDR2: SGHRS, YFSETQ. The germline V and J ends were trimmed by 0 bases and 2 bases, with 5 bases remaining between them. This CDR3 has 13 residues. The CDR3 here is CASSLGLQETQYF. CDR3 coding DNA: TGCGCCAGCAGCTTGGGACTACAAGAGACCCAGTACTTC.

A few counts support this clone. CDR3 sequence reads: CSVGGTGGNQPQHF. The CDR3 coding sequence is TGCAGCGTTGGTGGGACAGGGGGCAATCAGCCCCAGCATTTT. The chain uses TRBV29-1 and TRBJ1-5, with TRBD1 matching over 10 bases. The CDR3 spans 14 residues. Trimming at V came to 4 bases and at J to 2 bases, leaving 2 bases not matched to a gene. The germline gives CDR1 SQVTM, CDR2 ANQGSEA.

The rearrangement links TRBV10-3 to TRBJ2-5; 10 bases fit TRBD2. Germline CDR1 ENHRY, CDR2 SYGVKD. The CDR3 spans 18 residues. V dropped 7 bases and J dropped 5; count of bases not matched to a gene: 19. The DNA of the CDR3 is TGTGCCATCATTTACGGGGAGCGGGAGGGCCTAGGTTGGGAGACCCAGTACTTC. Its protein product is CAIIYGEREGLGWETQYF.

V usage is TRBV28 and J usage is TRBJ2-7, with D perhaps matching TRBD2 (7 bases). The CDR3 runs 13 residues. Trimming took 9 bases from V and 2 from J, leaving 14 bases between them. Per germline, CDR1 MDHEN and CDR2 SYDVKM. DNA for the CDR3: TGTGCCAGTCTCGGGGGGCTCCCCTACGAGCAGTACTTC. Amino acid sequence: CASLGGLPYEQYF. Combining the CDR3 with reference TRBV28 and TRBJ2-7 gives the whole variable domain DVKVTQSSRYLVKRTGEKVFLECVQDMDHENMFWYRQDPGLGLRLIYFSYDVKMKEKGDIPEGYSVSREKKERFSLILESASTNQTSMYLCASLGGLPYEQYFGPGTRLTVT.

CDR3 residues: CAWSGQRDTEAFF. The CDR3 DNA sequence: TGTGCCTGGAGTGGCCAACGGGACACTGAAGCTTTCTTT. The chain couples TRBV30 to TRBJ1-1; D unresolved. The CDR3 consists of 13 residues. Germline CDR1 is GTSNPN and CDR2 is SVGIG (reference sequence). Trimming stripped 1 base from V and 3 bases from J, with 9 bases between.

The V gene is TRBV28, the J gene TRBJ2-1; 7 nucleotides align to TRBD2. After removal of 3 bases from V and 4 bases from J, the junction contained 3 bases not matched to a gene. The CDR3 length is 14 residues. Germline CDR1 and CDR2: MDHEN and SYDVKM. CDR3 sequence: CASSFLAEYNEQFF. The DNA for the CDR3 is TGTGCCAGCAGTTTTCTAGCGGAGTACAATGAGCAGTTCTTC.

The gene calls are TRBV7-9 and TRBJ1-2, with TRBD1 matching over 7 bases. V trimming: 3 bases; J trimming: 7 bases; junction bases outside the gene matches: 2. This CDR3 comprises 12 residues. Germline-derived CDR1 and CDR2 are SEHNR and FQNEAQ (reference sequence). CDR3 in DNA: TGTGCCAGCAGCTTGACAGGGAGTGGCTACACCTTC. Its translation: CASSLTGSGYTF. The variable domain in full, with the rest retrieved from reference TRBV7-9 and TRBJ1-2, is DTGVSQNPRHKITKRGQNVTFRCDPISEHNRLYWYRQTLGQGPEFLTYFQNEAQLEKSRLLSDRFSAERPKGSFSTLEIQRTEQGDSAMYLCASSLTGSGYTFGSGTRLTVV.

The chain employs TRBV28 and TRBJ1-3, with 7 positions matching TRBD1. The CDR3 extends over 14 amino acids. Losses at the gene ends were 2 bases for V and 2 bases for J; bases not matched to a gene: 0. Germline CDR1 reads MDHEN; CDR2 reads SYDVKM. The DNA for the CDR3 is TGTGCCAGCAGTTTAAGGGGGCCTGGAAACACCATATATTTT. Protein sequence: CASSLRGPGNTIYF. Based on the CDR3 plus reference TRBV28 and TRBJ1-3, the full variable domain is DVKVTQSSRYLVKRTGEKVFLECVQDMDHENMFWYRQDPGLGLRLIYFSYDVKMKEKGDIPEGYSVSREKKERFSLILESASTNQTSMYLCASSLRGPGNTIYFGEGSWLTVV.

The gene calls are TRBV9 and TRBJ1-4; no clear D. This CDR3 spans 16 amino acids. In germline, CDR1 is SGDLS, CDR2 YYNGEE. V lost 3 bases, J lost 12 bases, and 24 bases lay in between. CDR3 in amino acids: CASSASTDFKPRELFF. The CDR3 DNA reads TGTGCCAGCAGCGCTAGCACGGACTTCAAGCCGCGGGAACTGTTTTTT.

The chain links TRBV18 to TRBJ2-2, with D perhaps matching TRBD1 (6 bases). The CDR3 is made up of 13 amino acids. CDR1 is KGHSH, CDR2 LQKENI, per germline. Between the trimmed V and J ends, which lost 3 bases and 10 bases, there was a span of 12 bases. CDR3 coding DNA: TGTGCCAGCTCACCCCAGGGGCCCCAGGAGCTGTTTTTT. This gives the protein CASSPQGPQELFF.

Details on this clone: A junction end diverges from the germline sequence, so it may reflect a read error. The rearrangement joins TRBV25-1 to TRBJ2-1; D not resolved. The CDR3 extends over 15 amino acids. Germline V lookup: CDR1 MGHDK, CDR2 SYGVNS. CDR3 DNA: TGTGCCAGCAGTGAGCCGGGTGGCGGATACAACGAGCAGTTCTTC. Its translation: CASSEPGGGYNEQFF.

The rearrangement uses TRBV7-9 and TRBJ2-5; D may be TRBD2 (5 bases). Germline V lookup: CDR1 SEHNR, CDR2 FQNEAQ (reference sequence). This CDR3 spans 14 amino acids. V lost 1 base to trimming and J lost 4 bases, with 10 bases between them. The CDR3 region is CASSLDGNRETQYF. The DNA for the CDR3 is TGTGCCAGCAGCTTAGACGGGAATAGAGAGACCCAGTACTTC.

The count of this clone is one. J is TRBJ1-5 and V is TRBV30, with 8 bases matching TRBD1. This CDR3 is 18 amino acids long. Germline values: CDR1 GTSNPN, CDR2 SVGIG (reference sequence). V trimming: 0 bases; J trimming: 3 bases; junction bases outside the gene matches: 13. In nucleotides, the CDR3 is TGTGCCTGGAGTGTACGGGCAGGGGGCGTTGGGTTCAATCAGCCCCAGCATTTT. Translation gives CAWSVRAGGVGFNQPQHF. Using reference TRBV30 and TRBJ1-5 for the parts outside the CDR3, the full variable domain is SQTIHQWPATLVQPVGSPLSLECTVEGTSNPNLYWYRQAAGRGLQLLFYSVGIGQISSEVPQNLSASRPQDRQFILSSKKLLLSDSGFYLCAWSVRAGGVGFNQPQHFGDGTRLSIL.

V gene TRBV7-2 combines with J gene TRBJ2-7; no firm D call. The CDR3 totals 13 residues. The germline V gene has CDR1 SGHTA and CDR2 FQGNSA. V was trimmed by 5 bases and J by 5 bases, leaving 13 bases between them. The CDR3 DNA sequence: TGTGCCAGCAGCCCGAACCGAGCCCACGAGCAGTACTTC. Amino acids: CASSPNRAHEQYF.

V gene TRBV14 combines with J gene TRBJ1-1; TRBD1 agrees at 10 bases. The V segment lost 1 base and the J segment 1 base; nucleotides outside the gene matches: 6. Germline CDR1 SGHDN, CDR2 FVKESK. The CDR3 is 17 residues long. The CDR3 spells CASSQAGTGVANTEAFF. DNA of the CDR3: TGTGCCAGCAGCCAAGCTGGGACAGGGGTGGCGAACACTGAAGCTTTCTTT.

V is TRBV7-3 and J is TRBJ2-3; no reliable D call. Germline CDR1 is SGHTA and CDR2 is FQGTGA. This CDR3 region has 14 residues. The V end lost 3 bases, the J end lost 0 bases, and 7 bases lay between the germline ends. The CDR3 loop reads CASSFGGSTDTQYF. The CDR3 DNA reads TGTGCCAGCAGCTTCGGCGGTAGCACAGATACGCAGTATTTT.

The gene calls are TRBV27 and TRBJ1-5; perhaps TRBD1 as D (6 bases). Germline lookup yields CDR1 MNHEY and CDR2 SMNVEV (reference sequence). V shed 6 bases and J shed 1 base, with 13 bases lying between them. The CDR3 is 15 residues long. CDR3 residues: CASRTGQRSNQPQHF. The CDR3 DNA reads as TGTGCCAGCAGGACGGGACAACGAAGCAATCAGCCCCAGCATTTT.

This chain connects TRBV29-1 to TRBJ2-7; 11 bases line up with TRBD2. With 0 bases clipped from V and 1 base from J, the junction kept 2 bases outside the gene matches. This CDR3 has 15 residues. Germline-derived CDR1 and CDR2 are SQVTM and ANQGSEA. CDR3 bases: TGCAGCGTTGAAGAAAGACTAGCGGGATCCTACGAGCAGTACTTC. Its translation is CSVEERLAGSYEQYF.

V and J are TRBV4-3 and TRBJ2-5; 9 nucleotides agree with TRBD2. From germline, CDR1 is LGHNA and CDR2 YSLEER. With V trimmed by 1 base and J by 4 bases, 1 base remained unmatched. The CDR3 sequence is 14 residues long. The CDR3 sequence: CASSQVLAGETQYF. Written as DNA, the CDR3 is TGCGCCAGCAGCCAAGTACTAGCGGGAGAGACCCAGTACTTC.

The chain joins TRBV5-1 to TRBJ2-3; 13 nucleotides align to TRBD2. CDR1 is SGHRS and CDR2 is YFSETQ in the germline V gene. Trimming removed 3 bases from V and 4 bases from J; junction bases left unmatched: 11. The CDR3 sequence is 18 residues long. The CDR3 reads CASSSGLAGLSGADTQYF. The CDR3 bases are TGCGCCAGCAGCTCGGGACTAGCGGGACTTTCGGGGGCAGATACGCAGTATTTT.

The V gene is TRBV9, the J gene TRBJ2-3, with D possibly being TRBD1 (5 bases). Per germline, CDR1 SGDLS and CDR2 YYNGEE. The CDR3 consists of 15 residues. Trimming took 4 bases from V and 2 from J, leaving 14 bases between them. The CDR3 region is CASSPAQGTTDTQYF. In nucleotides, the CDR3 is TGTGCCAGCAGCCCGGCCCAGGGTACCACAGATACGCAGTATTTT.